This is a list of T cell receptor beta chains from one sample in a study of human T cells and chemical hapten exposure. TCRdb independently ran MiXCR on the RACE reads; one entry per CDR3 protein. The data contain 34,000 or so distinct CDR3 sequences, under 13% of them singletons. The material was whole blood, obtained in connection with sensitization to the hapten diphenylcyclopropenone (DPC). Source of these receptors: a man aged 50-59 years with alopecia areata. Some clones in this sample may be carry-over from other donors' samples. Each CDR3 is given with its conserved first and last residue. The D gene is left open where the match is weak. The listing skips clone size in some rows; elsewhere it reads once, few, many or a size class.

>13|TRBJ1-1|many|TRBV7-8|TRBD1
CASSSQGASEAFF
TGTGCCAGCAGCTCGCAGGGGGCTTCTGAAGCTTTCTTT
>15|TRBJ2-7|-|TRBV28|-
CASSPGGQISYEQYF
TGTGCCAGCAGTCCCGGGGGACAGATCTCCTACGAGCAGTACTTC
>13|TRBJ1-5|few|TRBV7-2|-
CASSLDQRQPQHF
TGTGCCAGCAGCTTAGATCAGCGTCAGCCCCAGCATTTT
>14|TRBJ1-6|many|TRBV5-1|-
CASSSGSGNSPLHF
TGCGCCAGCAGCTCTGGAAGCGGGAATTCACCCCTCCACTTT
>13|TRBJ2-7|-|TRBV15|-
CATSRATSYEQYF
TGTGCCACCAGCAGAGCTACATCCTACGAGCAGTACTTC
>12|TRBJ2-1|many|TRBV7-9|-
CASSHDWNEQFF
TGTGCCAGCAGCCACGACTGGAATGAGCAGTTCTTC
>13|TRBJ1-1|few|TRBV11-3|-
CASSLWNYTEAFF
TGTGCCAGCAGCTTATGGAACTACACTGAAGCTTTCTTT
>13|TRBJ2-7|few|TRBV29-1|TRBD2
CSVELAGAYEQYF
TGCAGCGTTGAACTAGCGGGAGCCTACGAGCAGTACTTC
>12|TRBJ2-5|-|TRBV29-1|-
CSVPTDQETQYF
TGCAGCGTTCCGACAGATCAAGAGACCCAGTACTTC
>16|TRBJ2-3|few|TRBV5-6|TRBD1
CASSSSRTGVADTQYF
TGTGCCAGCAGCTCGTCCCGGACAGGGGTCGCAGATACGCAGTATTTT
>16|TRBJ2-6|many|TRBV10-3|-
CAIKEELASGANVLTF
TGTGCCATCAAGGAGGAACTTGCCTCTGGGGCCAACGTCCTGACTTTC
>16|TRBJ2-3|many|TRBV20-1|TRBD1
CSASPRTGGASDTQYF
TGCAGTGCTAGCCCGCGAACAGGGGGCGCCTCAGATACGCAGTATTTT
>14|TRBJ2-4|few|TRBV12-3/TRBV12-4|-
CASTVTVAKNIQYF
TGTGCCAGCACTGTGACTGTAGCCAAAAACATTCAGTACTTC
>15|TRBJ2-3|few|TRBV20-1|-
CSARDLQFRTDTQYF
TGCAGTGCTAGAGATTTGCAGTTTAGGACAGATACGCAGTATTTT
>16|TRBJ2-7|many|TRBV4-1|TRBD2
CASSQDGVLAGYEQYF
TGCGCCAGCAGCCAAGATGGAGTACTAGCGGGCTACGAGCAGTACTTC
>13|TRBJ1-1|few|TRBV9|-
CASSADKNTEAFF
TGTGCCAGCAGCGCCGACAAAAACACTGAAGCTTTCTTT
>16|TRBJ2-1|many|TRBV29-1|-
CSVEDGRGTTYNEQFF
TGCAGCGTTGAAGATGGGCGCGGGACGACTTACAATGAGCAGTTCTTC
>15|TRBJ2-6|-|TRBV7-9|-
CASSLARSGANVLTF
TGTGCCAGCAGCTTAGCGCGCTCTGGGGCCAACGTCCTGACTTTC
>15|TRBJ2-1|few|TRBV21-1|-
CASSTPPSSYNEQFF
TGTGCCAGCAGCACGCCGCCGAGCTCCTACAATGAGCAGTTCTTC
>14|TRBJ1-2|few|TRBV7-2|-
CASSLSRTNYGYTF
TGTGCCAGCAGCTTAAGCCGGACGAACTATGGCTACACCTTC
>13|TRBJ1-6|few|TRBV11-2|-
CASSFGGGSPLHF
TGTGCCAGCAGCTTTGGCGGCGGGTCACCCCTCCACTTT
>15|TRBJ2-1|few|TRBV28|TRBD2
CASSPGTSPNNEQFF
TGTGCCAGCAGCCCCGGGACTAGCCCCAACAATGAGCAGTTCTTC
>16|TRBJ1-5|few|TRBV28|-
CASSLYYLNGYQPQHF
TGTGCCAGCAGTCTATATTACCTCAATGGTTATCAGCCCCAGCATTTT
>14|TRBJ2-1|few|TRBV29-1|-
CSVVRGSSYNEQFF
TGCAGCGTTGTGAGGGGAAGCTCCTACAATGAGCAGTTCTTC